This T cell receptor beta chain was recovered during a study of OX40 agonist ivuxolimab in advanced cancers. To note about this clone: The antigen is not known.

Study-wide points: CD4+ T cells averaged fewer expanded clones than CD8+ T cells.

Libraries were prepared by immunoSEQ multiplex PCR; TCRdb keeps only in-frame clonotypes and omits some of them. The sample holds 44,000 or so clones, approximately 91% seen once. This CDR3 has 18 amino acids. Germline V gives CDR1 SGHRS, CDR2 YFSETQ. After removal of 3 bases from V and 0 bases from J, the junction contained 11 bases not matched to a gene. Sequences were derived from CD4+ or CD8+ T cells sorted from blood, sampled in a trial of the OX40 agonist ivuxolimab. The rearrangement joins TRBV5-1 to TRBJ2-2; 7 bases match TRBD2. The source of this sequence is an adult with an advanced solid tumor such as melanoma, head and neck, liver or kidney cancer. The CDR3 protein is CASSWLAGVKANTGELFF. DNA of the CDR3: TGCGCCAGCAGCTGGCTCGCGGGAGTTAAGGCGAACACCGGGGAGCTGTTTTTT.